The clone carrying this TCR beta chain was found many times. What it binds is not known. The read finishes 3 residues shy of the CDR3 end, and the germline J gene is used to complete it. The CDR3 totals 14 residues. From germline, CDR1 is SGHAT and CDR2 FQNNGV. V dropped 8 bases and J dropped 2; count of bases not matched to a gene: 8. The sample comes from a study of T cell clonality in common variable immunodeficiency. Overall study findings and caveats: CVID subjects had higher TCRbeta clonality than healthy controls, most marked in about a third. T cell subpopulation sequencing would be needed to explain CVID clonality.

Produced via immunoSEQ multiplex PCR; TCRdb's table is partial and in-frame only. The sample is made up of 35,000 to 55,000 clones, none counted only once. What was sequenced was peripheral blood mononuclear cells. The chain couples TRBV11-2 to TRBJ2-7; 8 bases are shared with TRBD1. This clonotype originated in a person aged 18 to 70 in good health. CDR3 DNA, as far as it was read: TGTGCCAGCTCCGGTACAGGGGGTGCCTACGAG. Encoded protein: CASSGTGGAYE. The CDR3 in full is CASSGTGGAYEQYF.